Here is one T cell receptor beta chain with its context. This CDR3 region has 13 residues. CDR1 is MRHNA and CDR2 is SNTAGT in the germline V gene. V lost 7 bases to trimming and J lost 5 bases, with 12 bases between them. The record originates from a study of blood T cell repertoires in COVID-19. Profiling relied on immunoSEQ multiplex PCR, and the TCRdb table lists in-frame clones only, not all of them. The sample consists of approximately 100,000 clones, 90% to 95% of them appearing once. The chain is built from TRBV6-4 and TRBJ2-1; possibly TRBD1 for D (6 bases). Sequencing input: peripheral blood. This clonotype originated in a man aged 45 to 65 with acute or convalescent COVID-19. Written as DNA, the CDR3 is TGTGCCAGCAATAGACAGGTTAACAATGAGCAGTTCTTC. The encoded protein is CASNRQVNNEQFF.